One and the same sample provided the 21 T cell receptor beta chains below, sequenced in a study of cytomegalovirus exposure and HLA in healthy donors. A multiplex PCR was run with 60 Vbeta primers and 13 Jbeta primers. Assay used: immunoSEQ multiplex PCR; TCRdb lists only in-frame clones, some missing. Of 130,000 or so clones in the sample, around 8.5% are singletons; the top ten hold approximately 5%. What was sequenced was PBMCs. The receptors here all came from a man aged 40-49 years in good health and CMV-seronegative.

This chain connects TRBV6-6 to TRBJ2-3, with D unclear. The CDR3 runs 13 residues. Trimming took 5 bases from V and 3 from J, leaving 9 bases between them. CDR1 and CDR2 from the germline V gene are MNHNY and SVGAGI (reference sequence). DNA for the CDR3: TGTGCCAGCAGTACCCGGGTTACAGATACGCAGTATTTT. It translates to CASSTRVTDTQYF.

CDR3 residues: CASSMGTGGTDTQYF. The CDR3 DNA reads TGTGCCAGTAGTATGGGGACAGGGGGCACAGATACGCAGTATTTT. This chain connects TRBV19 to TRBJ2-3; 10 bases map to TRBD1. V gave up 3 bases and J gave up 1 base; unmatched junction bases: 1. The CDR3 totals 15 residues. Germline CDR1 is LNHDA and CDR2 is SQIVND (reference sequence).

This clone occurred a few times. The CDR3 bases are TGTGCCAGCAGCTCCGTGGGAGGCGTCCACGAGCAGTACTTC. As protein: CASSSVGGVHEQYF. The chain carries TRBV11-2 and TRBJ2-5, with D possibly matching TRBD2 (6 bases). The tail of the sequence fits TRBJ2-7 better, so the J call may be wrong. The CDR3 is 14 residues long. Germline assignment: CDR1 SGHAT and CDR2 FQNNGV.

This clone was detected only a few times. J is TRBJ2-5 and V is TRBV2; possibly TRBD1 for D (6 bases). This CDR3 has 14 residues. V was cut by 11 bases and J by 3 bases, with 19 bases left in between. Germline lookup yields CDR1 SNHLY and CDR2 FYNNEI. The CDR3 bases are TGTGCCGTCTTCCCGGCCACAGGGAAAGAGACCCAGTACTTC. Its translation: CAVFPATGKETQYF.

The CDR3 spells CASSLGLARGPGTDTQYF. CDR3 DNA sequence: TGCGCCAGCAGCCTGGGACTAGCGCGGGGTCCAGGGACAGATACGCAGTATTTT. This chain joins TRBV4-3 and TRBJ2-3; 10 bases fit TRBD2. CDR1 and CDR2 from the germline V gene are LGHNA and YSLEER. J was trimmed by 3 bases and V by 4 bases; bases with no gene match: 13. The CDR3 is 18 residues long.

This clone was detected only a few times. The CDR3 DNA reads TGTGCCAGCAGCCCGCGGACAGCGGGGGTTTCCAATGAGCAGTTCTTC. Amino acids: CASSPRTAGVSNEQFF. The rearrangement uses TRBV7-2 and TRBJ2-1; TRBD2 matches 8 bases. V shed 5 bases, J shed 6 bases, and the junction held 12 bases outside the gene matches. Germline V gene sequence: CDR1 SGHTA, CDR2 FQGNSA. The CDR3 length is 16 residues.

This sequence joins TRBV7-9 and TRBJ2-7, with a possible D match to TRBD1 (9 bases). The CDR3 sequence is 15 residues long. V lost 3 bases, J lost 9 bases, and 21 bases lay in between. Germline V gene sequence: CDR1 SEHNR, CDR2 FQNEAQ (reference sequence). CDR3 in amino acids: CASSFDSGTGTRQYF. CDR3 nucleotides: TGTGCCAGCAGCTTCGACTCCGGGACAGGGACTAGGCAGTACTTC.

This sequence joins TRBV11-2 and TRBJ1-3; TRBD1 matches at 9 bases. The CDR3 is made up of 16 amino acids. Germline values: CDR1 SGHAT, CDR2 FQNNGV. Trimming removed 5 bases from V and 5 bases from J; junction bases left unmatched: 10. The CDR3 DNA reads as TGTGCCAGCAGCGCAGTGGGGACAGGGTACAGAAACACCATATATTTT. Residues: CASSAVGTGYRNTIYF.

The V and J genes are TRBV19 and TRBJ2-5; TRBD2 might be the D (6 bases). CDR3 size: 14 residues. V was shortened by 5 bases and J by 5 bases, with 15 bases between the two germline ends. Germline V CDR1 and CDR2: LNHDA, SQIVND (reference sequence). CDR3 residues: CASSVHSGVETQYF. The DNA of the CDR3 is TGTGCCAGTAGTGTCCATTCGGGGGTGGAGACCCAGTACTTC.

The chain employs TRBV7-9 and TRBJ2-2; unclear D gene. Trimming stripped 4 bases from V and 4 bases from J, with 7 bases between. Germline V gene sequence: CDR1 SEHNR, CDR2 FQNEAQ (reference sequence). This CDR3 has 13 amino acids. The DNA for the CDR3 is TGTGCCAGCAGCTCCGGGTTCACCGGGGAGCTGTTTTTT. Protein: CASSSGFTGELFF. Looking up the rest from reference TRBV7-9 and TRBJ2-2 gives the full variable domain: DTGVSQNPRHKITKRGQNVTFRCDPISEHNRLYWYRQTLGQGPEFLTYFQNEAQLEKSRLLSDRFSAERPKGSFSTLEIQRTEQGDSAMYLCASSSGFTGELFFGEGSRLTVL.

In this sample, this clone turned up a few times. The chain is built from TRBV4-1 and TRBJ1-2; D is undetermined. This CDR3 has 15 amino acids. The V end lost 0 bases, the J end lost 8 bases, and 16 bases lay between the germline ends. Germline values: CDR1 MGHRA, CDR2 YSYEKL. The CDR3 loop reads CASSQDVAASWGYTF. CDR3 bases: TGCGCCAGCAGCCAAGATGTGGCGGCGTCCTGGGGCTACACCTTC.

The V call is TRBV5-1, the J call TRBJ1-1; D unclear. V was trimmed by 2 bases and J by 1 base, leaving 12 bases between them. The CDR3 consists of 15 residues. Germline V gene data show CDR1 as SGHRS and CDR2 as YFSETQ. In DNA, the CDR3 is TGCGCCAGCAGCTTTTGGGTAGGAGAGAACACTGAAGCTTTCTTT. It encodes CASSFWVGENTEAFF.

This clone was counted between two and nine times. The V gene is TRBV6-1, the J gene TRBJ2-3; TRBD2 matches at 7 bases. This CDR3 has 16 residues. The germline gives CDR1 MNHNS, CDR2 SASEGT. J lost 3 bases, V lost 4 bases, and 10 bases had no gene match. This CDR3 reads CASSGEASGWTDTQYF. In DNA, the CDR3 is TGTGCCAGCAGTGGGGAGGCTAGCGGTTGGACAGATACGCAGTATTTT.

The V call is TRBV6-6, the J call TRBJ2-4, with unresolved D. V gave up 2 bases and J gave up 15 bases, with 11 bases separating them. Per the germline V gene, CDR1 is MNHNY and CDR2 is SVGAGI (reference sequence). The CDR3 loop spans 11 amino acids. The CDR3: CASSYGQDWYF. The CDR3 coding sequence is TGTGCCAGCAGTTACGGCCAGGATTGGTACTTC.

This clone was picked up a small number of times. J is TRBJ2-7 and V is TRBV5-8; D is possibly TRBD2 (5 bases). The CDR3 runs to 15 residues. V gave up 1 base and J gave up 0 bases, with 11 bases separating them. Germline assignment: CDR1 SGHTS and CDR2 YDEGEE. CDR3 sequence (DNA): TGTGCCAGCAGCTTGCGGGGTTCCAGCTCCTACGAGCAGTACTTC. Translated: CASSLRGSSSYEQYF.

This clone appeared a few times. V gene TRBV5-1 combines with J gene TRBJ2-1; 11 bases are shared with TRBD2. V lost 0 bases to trimming and J lost 9 bases; unmatched junction nucleotides: 8. CDR1 is SGHRS, CDR2 YFSETQ, per germline. The CDR3 is 16 residues long. The CDR3 here is CASSLGPSGGLGEQFF. The CDR3 DNA follows: TGCGCCAGCAGCTTGGGCCCTAGCGGGGGGTTGGGTGAGCAGTTCTTC.

A few counts support this clone. The rearrangement uses TRBV2 and TRBJ2-7; 11 bases agree with TRBD2. Per the germline V gene, CDR1 is SNHLY and CDR2 is FYNNEI. Trimming cost V 7 bases and J 1 base; bases outside gene matches: 18. The length of the CDR3 is 19 residues. The DNA for the CDR3 is TGTGCCAGCAAACTTCCACTAGCGGGGGCCTCCGGGGATTCCTACGAGCAGTACTTC. Amino acids: CASKLPLAGASGDSYEQYF.

The chain links TRBV27 to TRBJ2-1, with 13 bases lining up with TRBD2. Germline V CDR1 and CDR2: MNHEY, SMNVEV (reference sequence). The CDR3 runs to 15 residues. J gave up 2 bases and V 9 bases, and 4 bases lay outside the gene matches. CDR3 DNA: TGTGCCAGTAGACTAGCGGGGGGCACCTACAATGAGCAGTTCTTC. Translation gives CASRLAGGTYNEQFF.

This rearrangement joins TRBV16 to TRBJ1-1; no reliable D call. The V gene's germline CDR1 is KGHSY and CDR2 FQNENV. V was pared by 0 bases and J by 4 bases, with 9 bases between. The CDR3 extends over 14 amino acids. CDR3 in DNA: TGTGCCAGCAGCCAATCGAGGGCGGGCACTGAAGCTTTCTTT. Translated: CASSQSRAGTEAFF.

This clone came up a few times. The chain recombines TRBV19 with TRBJ1-3, with D possibly TRBD1 on 5 matching bases. V was clipped by 5 bases and J by 2 bases, with 13 bases between them. The CDR3 is 15 amino acids. Germline V lookup: CDR1 LNHDA, CDR2 SQIVND (reference sequence). As DNA, the CDR3 is TGTGCCAGTAGTGCCGCGGCAGGGACTGGAAACACCATATATTTT. This translates into CASSAAAGTGNTIYF. The full variable domain, completed using reference TRBV19 and TRBJ1-3, is DGGITQSPKYLFRKEGQNVTLSCEQNLNHDAMYWYRQDPGQGLRLIYYSQIVNDFQKGDIAEGYSVSREKKESFPLTVTSAQKNPTAFYLCASSAAAGTGNTIYFGEGSWLTVV.

The chain employs TRBV6-5 and TRBJ2-7; 7 nucleotides align to TRBD1. This CDR3 is 14 amino acids long. CDR1 and CDR2 from the germline V gene are MNHEY and SVGAGI. The J segment lost 2 bases and the V segment lost 6 bases, leaving 7 bases of the junction unmatched. CDR3 bases: TGTGCCAGCAGCAACAGGGGAAGAACCTACGAGCAGTACTTC. Encoded protein: CASSNRGRTYEQYF.